This T cell receptor beta chain was captured in a study of blood T cell repertoires in COVID-19. The overall study: Specimens from acute and convalescent COVID-19 originated in the United States, Italy and Spain.

Enrolled through a virtual design, the participants were between about 18 and 89 years of age and came from some 26 US areas. Categorization into cohorts depended on clinical history that participants reported. Clones were read by immunoSEQ multiplex PCR, and TCRdb kept only the in-frame ones, dropping some. This sample has about 150,000 clones; roughly 90% occur once, and the top ten carry about 4.4%. The CDR3 extends over 13 amino acids. V was trimmed by 2 bases and J by 8 bases, leaving 9 bases between them. Germline V gene lookup returns CDR1 MDHEN and CDR2 SYDVKM. V gene TRBV28 combines with J gene TRBJ1-4; D remains ambiguous. Material: PBMCs or T cells enriched from blood (not recorded which). The receptor's source is a man aged 50-60 years who had recovered from COVID-19. The DNA of the CDR3 is TGTGCCAGCAGTTTACAGGAGGGCGAAAAACTGTTTTTT. It yields the protein CASSLQEGEKLFF.